This entry lists 27 T cell receptor beta chains sequenced from one sample in a study of identical twins. MiXCR, run by TCRdb on the 5' RACE reads, gives a single entry per CDR3 protein. This table has around 20,000 distinct CDR3 sequences, approximately 70% appearing once. Material: memory (CD45RO+) T cells sorted from blood. These receptors all stem from a woman aged 18-35 years in good health. This table probably holds off-target reads from a library built for another chain.

The chain links TRBV2 to TRBJ2-3; no definite D call. This CDR3 contains 15 residues. Between the trimmed V and J ends, which lost 3 bases and 1 base, there was a span of 11 bases. Per the germline V gene, CDR1 is SNHLY and CDR2 is FYNNEI. CDR3 coding DNA: TGTGCCAGCAGTGATGAGGCTAGTGGCACAGATACGCAGTATTTT. It translates to CASSDEASGTDTQYF.

V and J are TRBV29-1 and TRBJ2-1, with 8 bases that match TRBD1. CDR3 length: 13 residues. Germline CDR1 and CDR2: SQVTM and ANQGSEA. V dropped 2 bases and J dropped 4; count of bases not matched to a gene: 1. CDR3 DNA: TGCAGCGTTGAACAGGGGGCTTACAATGAGCAGTTCTTC. The encoded protein is CSVEQGAYNEQFF.

The V call is TRBV20-1, the J call TRBJ2-7; D might be TRBD2 (6 bases). The CDR3 length is 14 residues. Germline V CDR1 and CDR2: DFQATT, SNEGSKA (reference sequence). V was shortened by 4 bases and J by 5 bases, with 18 bases between the two germline ends. CDR3 DNA sequence: TGCAGTGCTACCCTCGGGACTCCTCGGGACGAGCAGTACTTC. It specifies CSATLGTPRDEQYF.

The chain links TRBV29-1 to TRBJ2-5; D may correspond to TRBD1 or TRBD2 (5 bases each). CDR3 size: 12 residues. Germline V gene lookup returns CDR1 SQVTM and CDR2 ANQGSEA. The ends were cut back, 7 bases at V and 1 base at J, with 10 bases in the middle. CDR3 DNA: TGCAGCGCTGGGGACGGCCAAGAGACCCAGTACTTC. This codes for CSAGDGQETQYF. The full variable domain, completed using reference TRBV29-1 and TRBJ2-5, is SAVISQKPSRDICQRGTSLTIQCQVDSQVTMMFWYRQQPGQSLTLIATANQGSEATYESGFVIDKFPISRPNLTFSTLTVSNMSPEDSSIYLCSAGDGQETQYFGPGTRLLVL.

The V gene is TRBV7-7, the J gene TRBJ2-7; tentatively, D is TRBD2 (5 bases). The CDR3 is 15 residues long. Germline CDR1 reads SSHAT; CDR2 reads FNYEAQ (reference sequence). The V end lost 6 bases, the J end lost 5 bases, and 20 bases lay between the germline ends. The CDR3 region is CASSLSGSLSDEQYF. In DNA, the CDR3 is TGTGCCAGCAGTTTAAGCGGCTCATTAAGCGACGAGCAGTACTTC.

This sequence joins TRBV27 and TRBJ2-7; 10 bases align to TRBD2. J was trimmed by 1 base and V by 4 bases; bases with no gene match: 1. The CDR3 has 14 amino acids. CDR1 MNHEY and CDR2 SMNVEV come from the germline V gene (reference sequence). CDR3 coding DNA: TGTGCCAGCAGTTCACTAGCGGGGTCCTACGAGCAGTACTTC. Protein: CASSSLAGSYEQYF.

This clonotype has a handful of counts. V and J are TRBV2 and TRBJ2-7, with TRBD1 identical over 7 bases. Germline lookup yields CDR1 SNHLY and CDR2 FYNNEI. The CDR3 extends over 14 amino acids. With V trimmed by 5 bases and J by 3 bases, 7 bases remained unmatched. CDR3 bases: TGTGCCAGCAGTCAGGGACAGATTCTCTACGAGCAGTACTTC. It specifies CASSQGQILYEQYF.

The gene calls are TRBV11-2 and TRBJ2-1; 12 bases map to TRBD2. Unmatched junction bases numbered 11, after V lost 5 bases and J lost 3 bases. Germline assignment: CDR1 SGHAT and CDR2 FQNNGV. This CDR3 spans 18 amino acids. The CDR3 here is CASSPTSGSRRLYNEQFF. As DNA, the CDR3 is TGTGCCAGCAGCCCGACTAGCGGGAGTAGAAGGCTCTACAATGAGCAGTTCTTC.

This clonotype was detected a few times. The chain carries TRBV6-2 or TRBV6-3 and TRBJ2-3, with 12 bases that match TRBD2. Germline lookup yields CDR1 MNHEY and CDR2 SVGEGT. With V trimmed by 9 bases and J by 7 bases, 5 bases remained unmatched. The length of the CDR3 is 13 residues. CDR3 sequence reads: CASGLAGSNTQYF. The CDR3 nucleotides read TGTGCCAGTGGACTAGCGGGATCGAATACGCAGTATTTT.

This chain links TRBV21-1 with TRBJ2-4. TRBV21-1 is tagged as a pseudogene. The CDR3 totals 14 residues. This chain's CDR3 is CASSKGRAKNIQYF. The CDR3 DNA reads TGTGCCAGCAGCAAAGGCAGGGCTAAAAACATTCAGTACTTC.

The chain employs TRBV6-2 or TRBV6-3 and TRBJ2-7; D perhaps matches TRBD1 (6 bases). Trimming stripped 2 bases from V and 8 bases from J, with 10 bases between. Germline CDR1 reads MNHEY; CDR2 reads SVGEGT. This CDR3 spans 12 amino acids. CDR3 nucleotides: TGTGCCAGCAGTTACCCGGACAGTAAGCAGTACTTC. It translates to CASSYPDSKQYF.

This clonotype has just a few counts. The gene calls are TRBV3-1 and TRBJ1-1; D is undetermined. This CDR3 is built from 13 residues. Per the germline V gene, CDR1 is LGHDT and CDR2 is YNNKEL (reference sequence). V gave up 4 bases and J gave up 6 bases, with 12 bases separating them. CDR3 protein: CASSLHGTAEAFF. In DNA, the CDR3 is TGTGCCAGCAGCCTTCACGGAACCGCTGAAGCTTTCTTT.

This chain connects TRBV19 to TRBJ1-5; a possible D gene is TRBD1 (5 bases). Trimming left V 1 base short and J 1 base short, with 11 bases between. Per the germline V gene, CDR1 is LNHDA and CDR2 is SQIVND (reference sequence). There are 16 residues in the CDR3. The CDR3 reads CASSIAGPRSNQPQHF. CDR3 nucleotides: TGTGCCAGTAGTATAGCAGGGCCGAGGAGCAATCAGCCCCAGCATTTT. The full variable domain, with the rest looked up from reference TRBV19 and TRBJ1-5, is DGGITQSPKYLFRKEGQNVTLSCEQNLNHDAMYWYRQDPGQGLRLIYYSQIVNDFQKGDIAEGYSVSREKKESFPLTVTSAQKNPTAFYLCASSIAGPRSNQPQHFGDGTRLSIL.

The chain has TRBV20-1 and TRBJ2-2; tentatively, D is TRBD2 (6 bases). The germline V gene encodes CDR1 DFQATT and CDR2 SNEGSKA (reference sequence). This CDR3 has 16 amino acids. V was cut by 4 bases and J by 2 bases, with 17 bases left in between. The CDR3 is CSATLLGGRNTGELFF. CDR3 bases: TGCAGTGCTACCCTTTTGGGGGGTCGAAACACCGGGGAGCTGTTTTTT.

This clonotype has only one observation. The chain carries TRBV4-1 and TRBJ2-1; 13 bases are shared with TRBD2. The CDR3 spans 14 residues. The germline V gene encodes CDR1 MGHRA and CDR2 YSYEKL. V trimming: 4 bases; J trimming: 7 bases; junction bases outside the gene matches: 1. The CDR3 DNA follows: TGCGCCAGCAGCCGGACTAGCGGGGGTAATGAGCAGTTCTTC. It encodes CASSRTSGGNEQFF.

V and J are TRBV6-2 or TRBV6-3 and TRBJ2-3; 9 bases agree with TRBD1. V lost 6 bases, J lost 3 bases, and 4 bases stayed unmatched. The CDR3 totals 14 residues. Germline V CDR1 and CDR2: MNHEY, SVGEGT. The CDR3 DNA reads TGTGCCAGCAGGACGACAGGGGGAACAGATACGCAGTATTTT. Its protein is CASRTTGGTDTQYF.

This chain uses TRBV29-1 with TRBJ2-5; 7 nucleotides match TRBD1. The junction had 7 bases not matched to a gene; V was cut back by 8 bases and J by 1 base. The CDR3 is made up of 13 amino acids. Germline loops: CDR1 SQVTM, CDR2 ANQGSEA. The CDR3 here is CSPMGQLQETQYF. The CDR3 nucleotides read TGCAGCCCAATGGGACAGCTCCAAGAGACCCAGTACTTC. The variable domain in full, with the rest retrieved from reference TRBV29-1 and TRBJ2-5, is SAVISQKPSRDICQRGTSLTIQCQVDSQVTMMFWYRQQPGQSLTLIATANQGSEATYESGFVIDKFPISRPNLTFSTLTVSNMSPEDSSIYLCSPMGQLQETQYFGPGTRLLVL.

The CDR3 nucleotides read TGTGCCAGCAGCTTTTTTAGCGGGTCTAGCACAGATACGCAGTATTTT. It specifies CASSFFSGSSTDTQYF. This chain connects TRBV7-8 to TRBJ2-3; 7 nucleotides match TRBD2. CDR1 and CDR2 (germline): SGHVS, FQNEAQ. The CDR3 totals 16 residues. The J segment lost 0 bases and the V segment lost 3 bases, leaving 6 bases of the junction unmatched.

The J gene is TRBJ2-1, the V gene TRBV6-2 or TRBV6-3; 10 bases map to TRBD2. The CDR3 extends over 16 amino acids. The junction had 5 bases not matched to a gene; V was cut back by 2 bases and J by 4 bases. The V gene's germline CDR1 is MNHEY and CDR2 SVGEGT. CDR3 amino acids: CASSYSGRARYNEQFF. The CDR3 nucleotides are TGTGCCAGCAGTTACAGCGGGAGGGCCCGTTACAATGAGCAGTTCTTC.

V gene TRBV20-1 combines with J gene TRBJ2-1; D gene unclear. The CDR3 sequence is 16 residues long. V was cut by 6 bases and J by 3 bases, with 21 bases left in between. Germline V gene sequence: CDR1 DFQATT, CDR2 SNEGSKA (reference sequence). CDR3 sequence (DNA): TGCAGTGCCCTAAGTAAAACCTCGGGCCGCTACAATGAGCAGTTCTTC. It codes for CSALSKTSGRYNEQFF.

This clonotype was picked up one time. The rearrangement joins TRBV2 to TRBJ2-7; D remains ambiguous. Germline CDR1 and CDR2: SNHLY and FYNNEI. Trimming shortened V by 6 bases and J by 3 bases, and 6 bases separated the two germline ends. The CDR3 sequence is 11 residues long. The CDR3, as DNA: TGTGCCAGCAGGTACTTCTACGAGCAGTACTTC. This encodes CASRYFYEQYF.

This chain joins TRBV6-2 or TRBV6-3 and TRBJ2-7; no clear D gene. This CDR3 is built from 12 residues. V lost 2 bases and J 4 bases, leaving 6 bases between the germline ends. CDR1 and CDR2 (germline): MNHEY, SVGEGT. The CDR3, as DNA: TGTGCCAGCAGTTACCTCATTTACGAGCAGTACTTC. Residues: CASSYLIYEQYF.

The V gene is TRBV15, the J gene TRBJ1-1, with 9 bases that match TRBD1. The J segment lost 0 bases and the V segment lost 1 base, leaving 6 bases of the junction unmatched. The CDR3 sequence is 17 residues long. The germline CDR1 and CDR2 sequences are LNHNV and YYDKDF (reference sequence). In DNA, the CDR3 is TGTGCCACCAGCAGAGGCGGGACAGGGTCGGTGAACACTGAAGCTTTCTTT. Its protein product is CATSRGGTGSVNTEAFF.

This clonotype was observed a few times. This chain uses TRBV30 with TRBJ2-7; 14 bases agree with TRBD2. The V and J ends lost 3 bases and 3 bases, in that order; junction bases with no gene match: 10. The CDR3 extends over 17 amino acids. Looked up from germline, CDR1 is GTSNPN and CDR2 is SVGIG (reference sequence). Here the CDR3 DNA reads TGTGCCTGGAGAGGGCAGGGGACTAGCGGGAGTGGCTACGAGCAGTACTTC. The encoded protein is CAWRGQGTSGSGYEQYF.

A few counts support this clonotype. The chain links TRBV6-5 to TRBJ2-3, with 10 nucleotides matching TRBD2. The CDR3 runs to 16 residues. CDR1 MNHEY and CDR2 SVGAGI come from the germline V gene. V gave up 6 bases and J gave up 2 bases; unmatched junction bases: 8. CDR3 bases: TGTGCCAGCAGCCGAGGGACTAGCGAGAACACAGATACGCAGTATTTT. Its translation: CASSRGTSENTDTQYF.

The gene calls are TRBV5-4 and TRBJ1-1; D is undetermined. Germline values: CDR1 SGHNT, CDR2 YYREEE (reference sequence). This CDR3 contains 15 residues. Trimming left V 0 bases short and J 2 bases short, with 11 bases between. The CDR3 DNA is TGTGCCAGCAGCTTGGGGCCGGGGATAAACACTGAAGCTTTCTTT. Translation gives CASSLGPGINTEAFF. Full variable domain (rest looked up from reference TRBV5-4 and TRBJ1-1): ETGVTQSPTHLIKTRGQQVTLRCSSQSGHNTVSWYQQALGQGPQFIFQYYREEENGRGNFPPRFSGLQFPNYSSELNVNALELDDSALYLCASSLGPGINTEAFFGQGTRLTVV.

This clonotype appeared a few times. The rearrangement uses TRBV6-2 or TRBV6-3 and TRBJ2-7; 7 bases map to TRBD2. Germline CDR1 and CDR2: MNHEY and SVGEGT. The CDR3 is 14 residues long. Trimming took 5 bases from V and 4 from J; bases not matched to a gene: 8. The CDR3 coding sequence is TGTGCCAGCAGTAACCCGGGACTACCTTACGAGCAGTACTTC. This codes for CASSNPGLPYEQYF.